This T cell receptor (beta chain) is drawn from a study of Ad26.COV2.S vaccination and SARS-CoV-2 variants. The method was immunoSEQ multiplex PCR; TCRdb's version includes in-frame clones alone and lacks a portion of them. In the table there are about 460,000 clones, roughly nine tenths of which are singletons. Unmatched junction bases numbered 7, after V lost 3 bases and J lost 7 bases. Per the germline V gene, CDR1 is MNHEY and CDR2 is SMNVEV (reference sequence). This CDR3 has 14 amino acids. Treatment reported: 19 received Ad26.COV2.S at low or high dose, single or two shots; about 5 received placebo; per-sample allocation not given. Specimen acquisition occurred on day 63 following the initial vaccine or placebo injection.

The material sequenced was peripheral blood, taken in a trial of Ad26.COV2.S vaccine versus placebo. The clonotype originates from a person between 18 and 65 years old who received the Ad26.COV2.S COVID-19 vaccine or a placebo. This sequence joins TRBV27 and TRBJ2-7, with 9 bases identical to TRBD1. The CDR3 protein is CASSFKQGAREQYF. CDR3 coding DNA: TGTGCCAGCAGTTTCAAACAGGGGGCGCGAGAGCAGTACTTC.